This T cell receptor (beta chain) was retrieved from a study of T cell repertoires in cytomegalovirus infection. Overall study results and limits: The ex vivo response was dominated by HLA-C-restricted CMV-specific TCR beta clonotypes.

Of note for this clonotype: Its antigen is undetermined.

TCRdb re-analysed the reads in MiXCR, keeping a single row per CDR3 protein. The table has just over 450,000 distinct CDR3 sequences, roughly 46% seen once. Germline assignment: CDR1 SGHVS and CDR2 FQNEAQ. Trimming pared 4 bases from V and 6 bases from J, leaving 13 bases between. CDR3 size: 13 residues. The chain links TRBV7-8 to TRBJ2-7; D is ambiguous. The sequences come from cultured PBMCs, collected from culture after CMV antigen stimulation. The receptor was derived from a human donor in good health (CMV status not recorded). Some clones in this sample may be carry-over from other donors' samples. DNA for the CDR3: TGTGCCAGCAGCTCCTCCTCGACGGGCGAGCAGTACTTC. Protein sequence: CASSSSSTGEQYF.